These 21 T cell receptor beta chains originate from one sample sequenced in a study of blood T cell repertoires in COVID-19. Repertoires were generated with immunoSEQ multiplex PCR, while TCRdb's copy carries only in-frame clones and drops some. Of around 500,000 clones listed, approximately 86% are singletons. Sequencing used PBMCs or T cells enriched from blood (not recorded which). The receptor source for this set is a woman aged 60 to 75 who had recovered from COVID-19.

This chain connects TRBV6-6 to TRBJ1-5; 7 positions match TRBD1. CDR1 and CDR2 (germline): MNHNY, SVGAGI (reference sequence). The CDR3 is 15 amino acids. With V trimmed by 5 bases and J by 3 bases, 7 bases remained unmatched. CDR3 bases: TGTGCCAGCAGTCTGAGGGGACAGCTCAATCAGCCCCAGCATTTT. It codes for CASSLRGQLNQPQHF.

V usage is TRBV19 and J usage is TRBJ2-2, with 8 bases identical to TRBD1. The CDR3 has 15 residues. Germline V gene data show CDR1 as LNHDA and CDR2 as SQIVND (reference sequence). After removal of 5 bases from V and 3 bases from J, the junction contained 5 bases not matched to a gene. The CDR3 nucleotides read TGTGCCAGTAGTTCGGACAGGGCGTACACCGGGGAGCTGTTTTTT. Protein sequence: CASSSDRAYTGELFF.

This chain links TRBV29-1 with TRBJ1-2; 8 positions agree with TRBD1. Unmatched junction bases numbered 3, after V lost 0 bases and J lost 9 bases. The CDR3 sequence is 12 residues long. Germline V gene lookup returns CDR1 SQVTM and CDR2 ANQGSEA. The CDR3 loop is CSVEEGTGSYTF. For the CDR3, the DNA is TGCAGCGTTGAAGAGGGGACAGGAAGCTACACCTTC.

The chain carries TRBV18 and TRBJ1-1; tentatively, D is TRBD1 (6 bases). The CDR3 runs to 14 residues. Trimming removed 2 bases from V and 5 bases from J, with 12 bases in between. The germline V gene has CDR1 KGHSH and CDR2 LQKENI. CDR3 sequence reads: CASSPLAGVTEAFF. The CDR3 bases are TGTGCCAGCTCACCATTGGCAGGGGTTACTGAAGCTTTCTTT. Filled out from reference TRBV18 and TRBJ1-1, the complete variable domain reads NAGVMQNPRHLVRRRGQEARLRCSPMKGHSHVYWYRQLPEEGLKFMVYLQKENIIDESGMPKERFSAEFPKEGPSILRIQQVVRGDSAAYFCASSPLAGVTEAFFGQGTRLTVV.

The chain has TRBV6-5 and TRBJ1-5, with a possible D match to TRBD1 (6 bases). V lost 5 bases and J 1 base, leaving 12 bases between the germline ends. The CDR3 has 15 residues. Germline assignment: CDR1 MNHEY and CDR2 SVGAGI. The CDR3 DNA is TGTGCCAGCAGTCTGACAGGACCAAGCAATCAGCCCCAGCATTTT. Translated, it gives CASSLTGPSNQPQHF.

The chain uses TRBV15 and TRBJ2-3; D is perhaps TRBD1 (6 bases). The CDR3 is 15 amino acids. V was pared by 5 bases and J by 3 bases, with 15 bases between. CDR1 is LNHNV and CDR2 is YYDKDF in the germline V gene (reference sequence). The CDR3 DNA is TGTGCCACCAGCGGAACAGGGTCGTGGACAGATACGCAGTATTTT. Translated, it gives CATSGTGSWTDTQYF.

This chain uses TRBV15 with TRBJ1-5; the D gene is possibly TRBD1 (6 bases). This CDR3 is 17 amino acids long. The V end was cut by 1 base, the J end by 6 bases, with 19 bases between. The germline gives CDR1 LNHNV, CDR2 YYDKDF (reference sequence). The CDR3 is CATSRALGGGKGQPQHF. CDR3 bases: TGTGCCACCAGCAGAGCCTTGGGAGGGGGAAAGGGTCAGCCCCAGCATTTT.

The chain uses TRBV6-5 and TRBJ2-3; D is perhaps TRBD1 (5 bases). Trimming took off 8 bases at V and 5 bases at J, with 20 bases between the two ends. The CDR3 covers 15 residues. CDR1 is MNHEY and CDR2 is SVGAGI in the germline V gene. CDR3 region: CASVAGFTMGDTQYF. CDR3 nucleotide sequence: TGTGCCAGCGTTGCAGGGTTTACCATGGGAGATACGCAGTATTTT.

This chain uses TRBV10-3 with TRBJ2-1, with 10 bases matching TRBD2. The CDR3 extends over 14 amino acids. With V trimmed by 10 bases and J by 3 bases, 6 bases remained unmatched. Germline assignment: CDR1 ENHRY and CDR2 SYGVKD. CDR3 sequence (DNA): TGTGCCAACGGGAGGACTAGCGGCTACAATGAGCAGTTCTTC. The encoded protein is CANGRTSGYNEQFF.

J is TRBJ1-1 and V is TRBV3-1 (or the pseudogene TRBV3-2); no clear D. Trimming shortened V by 3 bases and J by 11 bases, and 10 bases separated the two germline ends. CDR1 is LGHDT and CDR2 is YNNKEL in the germline V gene (reference sequence). This CDR3 contains 11 residues. CDR3 region: CASSHSGYAFF. CDR3 coding DNA: TGTGCCAGCAGCCACTCGGGGTATGCTTTCTTT.

The chain is built from TRBV5-4 and TRBJ1-6; 8 nucleotides align to TRBD1. The CDR3 runs to 15 residues. Germline V gene lookup returns CDR1 SGHNT and CDR2 YYREEE (reference sequence). V lost 0 bases to trimming and J lost 9 bases; unmatched junction nucleotides: 5. The CDR3: CASSLDQGAFSPLHF. The CDR3 coding sequence is TGTGCCAGCAGCTTGGATCAGGGGGCTTTTTCACCCCTCCACTTT.

V gene TRBV18 combines with J gene TRBJ2-7; D perhaps matches TRBD1 (5 bases). From germline, CDR1 is KGHSH and CDR2 LQKENI. Trimming took 3 bases from V and 5 from J, leaving 14 bases between them. The CDR3 runs 14 residues. The CDR3 region is CASSPIQGANEQYV. The CDR3 DNA reads as TGTGCCAGCTCACCGATACAAGGGGCCAACGAGCAGTACGTC.

The chain uses TRBV28 and TRBJ1-2, with TRBD1 identical over 8 bases. The CDR3 loop spans 13 amino acids. The V segment lost 3 bases and the J segment 7 bases; nucleotides outside the gene matches: 4. CDR1 and CDR2 from the germline V gene are MDHEN and SYDVKM. CDR3 nucleotide sequence: TGTGCCAGCAGTTTCTCGGACAGGGCTGGCTACACCTTC. It specifies CASSFSDRAGYTF.

The chain carries TRBV6-5 and TRBJ1-4, with 7 positions matching TRBD1. In germline, CDR1 is MNHEY, CDR2 SVGAGI. The V and J ends lost 6 bases and 0 bases, in that order; junction bases with no gene match: 4. The CDR3 contains 15 residues. The CDR3 spells CASSIDRATNEKLFF. DNA of the CDR3: TGTGCCAGCAGCATCGACAGGGCAACTAATGAAAAACTGTTTTTT.

The chain joins TRBV10-2 to TRBJ1-1; D is possibly TRBD1 (5 bases). This CDR3 spans 16 amino acids. Germline values: CDR1 WSHSY, CDR2 SAAADI. V was shortened by 0 bases and J by 1 base, with 12 bases between the two germline ends. The CDR3 DNA reads as TGCGCCAGCAGTGAGTCCCTCGGGGGTCGGAACACTGAAGCTTTCTTT. Protein sequence: CASSESLGGRNTEAFF.

V gene TRBV12-5 combines with J gene TRBJ1-4, with D perhaps TRBD1 (6 bases). This CDR3 has 15 amino acids. CDR1 is LGHNT, CDR2 FRNRAP, per germline. The germline V and J ends were trimmed by 6 bases and 5 bases, with 16 bases remaining between them. Here the CDR3 reads CASGLSAGVNEKLFF. In nucleotides, the CDR3 is TGTGCTAGTGGCCTCTCAGCAGGGGTAAATGAAAAACTGTTTTTT.

The chain joins TRBV29-1 to TRBJ1-1, with 9 bases fitting TRBD1. Germline CDR1 and CDR2: SQVTM and ANQGSEA. The CDR3 is 13 amino acids. V dropped 6 bases and J dropped 1; count of bases not matched to a gene: 3. The CDR3 DNA reads as TGCAGCGTGACAGGGGGGGAGAACACTGAAGCTTTCTTT. Residues: CSVTGGENTEAFF. Based on the CDR3 plus reference TRBV29-1 and TRBJ1-1, the full variable domain is SAVISQKPSRDICQRGTSLTIQCQVDSQVTMMFWYRQQPGQSLTLIATANQGSEATYESGFVIDKFPISRPNLTFSTLTVSNMSPEDSSIYLCSVTGGENTEAFFGQGTRLTVV.

V is TRBV2 and J is TRBJ1-3, with 11 bases fitting TRBD1. Germline values: CDR1 SNHLY, CDR2 FYNNEI. There are 14 residues in the CDR3. The trim removed 6 bases at V and 7 bases at J, leaving 5 bases unmatched. The CDR3 loop is CASRVGTGGNTIYF. In DNA form, the CDR3 reads TGTGCCAGCAGGGTTGGGACAGGGGGGAACACCATATATTTT.

The chain carries TRBV3-1 (or the pseudogene TRBV3-2) and TRBJ1-1; D unresolved. CDR1 LGHDT and CDR2 YNNKEL come from the germline V gene (reference sequence). The CDR3 consists of 16 residues. Trimming removed 1 base from V and 2 bases from J, with 14 bases in between. The CDR3 bases are TGTGCCAGCAGCCAAGTGAAGGAGCGGTACAACACTGAAGCTTTCTTT. Translating gives CASSQVKERYNTEAFF.

The chain has TRBV24-1 and TRBJ2-3; 10 bases align to TRBD2. Germline trimming cut 5 bases from V and 2 bases from J; bases unmatched to any gene: 6. The CDR3 extends over 16 amino acids. The germline gives CDR1 KGHDR, CDR2 SFDVKD. In nucleotides, the CDR3 is TGTGCCACCAGTGCCCGGACTAGCGGATCCACAGATACGCAGTATTTT. Its protein is CATSARTSGSTDTQYF.

This clone has only one observation. The V gene is TRBV2, the J gene TRBJ1-2; D is unresolved. Germline-derived CDR1 and CDR2 are SNHLY and FYNNEI. With 4 bases removed from V and 8 bases from J, the gap between germline ends came to 8 bases. This CDR3 comprises 11 residues. The CDR3 nucleotides are TGTGCCAGCAGTGCCGGGTTGGGCTACACCTTC. Protein sequence: CASSAGLGYTF.